The T cell receptor beta chain under discussion was sequenced for a study of OX40 agonist ivuxolimab in advanced cancers. Study in general: Melanoma, hepatocellular carcinoma, head and neck or renal cell cancer occurred in dose-escalation patients.

Sequencing was performed with immunoSEQ multiplex PCR; in TCRdb, only in-frame clones are kept and a portion is missing. The repertoire holds about 43,000 clones, with about 80% as singletons. Looked up from germline, CDR1 is MNHEY and CDR2 is SVGAGI. The V and J ends lost 5 bases and 11 bases respectively, with 12 bases between them. This CDR3 comprises 12 residues. The sequence was obtained from an adult with an advanced solid tumor such as melanoma, head and neck, liver or kidney cancer. This sequence joins TRBV6-5 and TRBJ2-2, with a weak D call TRBD2 (6 bases). The sample here was CD4+ or CD8+ T cells sorted from blood, taken in a trial of the OX40 agonist ivuxolimab. Here the CDR3 reads CASSRSGSELFF. CDR3 DNA: TGTGCCAGCAGTCGGAGCGGGTCCGAGCTGTTTTTT.